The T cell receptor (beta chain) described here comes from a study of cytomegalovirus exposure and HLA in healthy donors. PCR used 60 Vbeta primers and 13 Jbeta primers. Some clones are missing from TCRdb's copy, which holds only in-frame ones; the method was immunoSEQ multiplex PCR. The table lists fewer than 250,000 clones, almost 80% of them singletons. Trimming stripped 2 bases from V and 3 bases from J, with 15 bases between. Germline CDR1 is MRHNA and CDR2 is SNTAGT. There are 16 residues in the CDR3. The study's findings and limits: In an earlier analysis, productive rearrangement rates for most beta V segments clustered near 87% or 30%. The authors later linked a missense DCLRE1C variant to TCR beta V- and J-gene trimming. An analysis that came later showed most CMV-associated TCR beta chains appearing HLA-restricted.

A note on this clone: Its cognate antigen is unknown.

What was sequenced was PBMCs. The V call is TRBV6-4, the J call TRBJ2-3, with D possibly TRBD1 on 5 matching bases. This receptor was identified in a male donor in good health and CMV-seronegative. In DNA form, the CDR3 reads TGTGCCAGCAGTGACGGGGCAGGGCTTCGAACAGATACGCAGTATTTT. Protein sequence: CASSDGAGLRTDTQYF.